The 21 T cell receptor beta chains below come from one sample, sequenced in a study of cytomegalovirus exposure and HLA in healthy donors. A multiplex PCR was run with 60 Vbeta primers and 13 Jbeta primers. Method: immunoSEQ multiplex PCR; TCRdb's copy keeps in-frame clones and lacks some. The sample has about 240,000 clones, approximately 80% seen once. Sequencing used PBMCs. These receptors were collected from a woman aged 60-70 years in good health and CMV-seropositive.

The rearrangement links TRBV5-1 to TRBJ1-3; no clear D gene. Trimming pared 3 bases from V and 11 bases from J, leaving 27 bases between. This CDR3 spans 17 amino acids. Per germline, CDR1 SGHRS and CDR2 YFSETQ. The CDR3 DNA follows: TGCGCCAGCAGCTCCCACGATCACGCATTCGGGAGTAGCTCCATATATTTT. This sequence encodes CASSSHDHAFGSSSIYF.

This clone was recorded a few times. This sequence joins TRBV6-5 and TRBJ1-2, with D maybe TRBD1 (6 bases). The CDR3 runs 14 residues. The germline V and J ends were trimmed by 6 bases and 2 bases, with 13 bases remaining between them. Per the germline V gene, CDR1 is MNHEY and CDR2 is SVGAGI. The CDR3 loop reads CASSDWTVNYGYTF. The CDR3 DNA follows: TGTGCCAGCAGCGACTGGACAGTAAACTATGGCTACACCTTC.

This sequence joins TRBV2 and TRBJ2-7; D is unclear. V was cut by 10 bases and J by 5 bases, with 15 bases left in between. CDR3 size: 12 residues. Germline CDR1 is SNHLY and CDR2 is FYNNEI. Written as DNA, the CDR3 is TGTGCCAACGGCCGGTTCGAGGACGAGCAGTACTTC. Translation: CANGRFEDEQYF. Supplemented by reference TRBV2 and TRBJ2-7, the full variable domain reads EPEVTQTPSHQVTQMGQEVILRCVPISNHLYFYWYRQILGQKVEFLVSFYNNEISEKSEIFDDQFSVERPDGSNFTLKIRSTKLEDSAMYFCANGRFEDEQYFGPGTRLTVT.

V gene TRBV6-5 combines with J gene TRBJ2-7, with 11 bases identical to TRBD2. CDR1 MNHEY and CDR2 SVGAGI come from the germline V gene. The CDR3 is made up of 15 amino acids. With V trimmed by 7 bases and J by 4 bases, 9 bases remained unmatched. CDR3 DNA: TGTGCCAGCAAGCCACTAGCGGGGGAAACTTACGAGCAGTACTTC. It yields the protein CASKPLAGETYEQYF.

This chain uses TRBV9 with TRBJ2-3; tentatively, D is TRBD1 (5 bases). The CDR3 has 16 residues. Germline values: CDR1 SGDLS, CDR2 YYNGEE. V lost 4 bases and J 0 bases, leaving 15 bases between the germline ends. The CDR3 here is CASSRQLDPSTDTQYF. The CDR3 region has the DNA TGTGCCAGCAGCAGACAGCTCGATCCTAGCACAGATACGCAGTATTTT.

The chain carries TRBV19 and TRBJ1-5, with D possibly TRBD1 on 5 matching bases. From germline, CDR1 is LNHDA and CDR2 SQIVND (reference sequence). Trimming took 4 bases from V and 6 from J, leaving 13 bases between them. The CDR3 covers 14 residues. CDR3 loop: CASSTHGQGQPQHF. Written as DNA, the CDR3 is TGTGCCAGTAGTACCCACGGACAAGGTCAGCCCCAGCATTTT.

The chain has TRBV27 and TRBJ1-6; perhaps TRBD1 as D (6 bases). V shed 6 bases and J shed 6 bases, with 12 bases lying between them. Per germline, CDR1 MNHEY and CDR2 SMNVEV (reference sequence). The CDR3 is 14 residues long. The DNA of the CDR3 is TGTGCCAGCAGATTTCAGGGGTTTAATTCACCCCTCCACTTT. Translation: CASRFQGFNSPLHF.

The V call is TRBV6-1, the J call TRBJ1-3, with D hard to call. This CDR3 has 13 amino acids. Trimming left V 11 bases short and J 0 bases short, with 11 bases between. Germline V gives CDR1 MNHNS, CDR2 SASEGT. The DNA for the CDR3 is TGTGCCGGGCAGGCGATCTCTGGAAACACCATATATTTT. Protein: CAGQAISGNTIYF.

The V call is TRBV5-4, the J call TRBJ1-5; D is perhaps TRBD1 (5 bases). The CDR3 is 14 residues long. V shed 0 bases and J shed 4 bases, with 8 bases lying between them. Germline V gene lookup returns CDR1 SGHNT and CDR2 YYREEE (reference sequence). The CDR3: CASSLGAGNQPQHF. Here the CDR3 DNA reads TGTGCCAGCAGCTTGGGGGCAGGGAATCAGCCCCAGCATTTT.

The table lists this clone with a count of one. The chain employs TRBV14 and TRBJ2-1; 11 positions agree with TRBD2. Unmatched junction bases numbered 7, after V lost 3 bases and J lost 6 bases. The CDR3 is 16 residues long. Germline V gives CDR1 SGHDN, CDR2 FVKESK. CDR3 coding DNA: TGTGCCAGCAGCCAGAGATTAGGACTAGCGGGCAATGAGCAGTTCTTC. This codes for CASSQRLGLAGNEQFF. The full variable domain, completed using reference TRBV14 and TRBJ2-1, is EAGVTQFPSHSVIEKGQTVTLRCDPISGHDNLYWYRRVMGKEIKFLLHFVKESKQDESGMPNNRFLAERTGGTYSTLKVQPAELEDSGVYFCASSQRLGLAGNEQFFGPGTRLTVL.

The CDR3 loop reads CSVEDPGAEIYEQYF. CDR3 nucleotide sequence: TGCAGCGTTGAAGATCCAGGGGCAGAGATCTACGAGCAGTACTTC. This chain links TRBV29-1 with TRBJ2-5; possible D gene TRBD1, 6 bases. Near its end, the DNA agrees better with TRBJ2-7, so the J call may be wrong. The germline V gene has CDR1 SQVTM and CDR2 ANQGSEA. CDR3 length: 15 amino acids.

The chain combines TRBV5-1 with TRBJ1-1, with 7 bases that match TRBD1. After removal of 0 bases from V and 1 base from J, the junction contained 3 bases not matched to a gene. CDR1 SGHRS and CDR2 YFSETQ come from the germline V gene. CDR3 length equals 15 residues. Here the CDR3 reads CASSLGTGKNTEAFF. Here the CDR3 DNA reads TGCGCCAGCAGCTTGGGGACAGGTAAGAACACTGAAGCTTTCTTT. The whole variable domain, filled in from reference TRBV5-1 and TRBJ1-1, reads KAGVTQTPRYLIKTRGQQVTLSCSPISGHRSVSWYQQTPGQGLQFLFEYFSETQRNKGNFPGRFSGRQFSNSRSEMNVSTLELGDSALYLCASSLGTGKNTEAFFGQGTRLTVV.

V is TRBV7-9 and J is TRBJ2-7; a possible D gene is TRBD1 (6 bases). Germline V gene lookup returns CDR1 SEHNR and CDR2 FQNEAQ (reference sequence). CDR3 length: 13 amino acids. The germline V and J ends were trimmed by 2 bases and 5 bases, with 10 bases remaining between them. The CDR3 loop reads CASSLPHRDEQYF. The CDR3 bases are TGTGCCAGCAGCTTACCCCACAGGGACGAGCAGTACTTC. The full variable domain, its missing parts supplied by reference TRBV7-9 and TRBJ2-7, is DTGVSQNPRHKITKRGQNVTFRCDPISEHNRLYWYRQTLGQGPEFLTYFQNEAQLEKSRLLSDRFSAERPKGSFSTLEIQRTEQGDSAMYLCASSLPHRDEQYFGPGTRLTVT.

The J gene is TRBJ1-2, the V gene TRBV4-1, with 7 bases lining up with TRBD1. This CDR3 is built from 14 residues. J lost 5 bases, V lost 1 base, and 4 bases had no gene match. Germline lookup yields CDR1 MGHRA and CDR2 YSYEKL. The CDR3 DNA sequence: TGCGCCAGCAGCCAAGGCAGGGGGACGTATGGCTACACCTTC. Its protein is CASSQGRGTYGYTF.

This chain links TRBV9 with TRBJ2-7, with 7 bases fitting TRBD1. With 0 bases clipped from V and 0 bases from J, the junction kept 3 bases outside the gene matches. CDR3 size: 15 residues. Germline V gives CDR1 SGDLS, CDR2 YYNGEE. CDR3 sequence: CASSVAPGGSYEQYF. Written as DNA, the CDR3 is TGTGCCAGCAGCGTAGCTCCAGGGGGCTCCTACGAGCAGTACTTC. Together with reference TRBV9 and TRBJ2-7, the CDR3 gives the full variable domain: DSGVTQTPKHLITATGQRVTLRCSPRSGDLSVYWYQQSLDQGLQFLIQYYNGEERAKGNILERFSAQQFPDLHSELNLSSLELGDSALYFCASSVAPGGSYEQYFGPGTRLTVT.

The CDR3 region is CASSPASENTEAFF. The CDR3 coding sequence is TGTGCCAGCTCACCCGCTTCAGAGAACACTGAAGCTTTCTTT. The rearrangement uses TRBV18 and TRBJ1-1; the D is unclear. The ends were cut back, 3 bases at V and 1 base at J, with 9 bases in the middle. CDR1 KGHSH and CDR2 LQKENI come from the germline V gene. There are 14 residues in the CDR3.

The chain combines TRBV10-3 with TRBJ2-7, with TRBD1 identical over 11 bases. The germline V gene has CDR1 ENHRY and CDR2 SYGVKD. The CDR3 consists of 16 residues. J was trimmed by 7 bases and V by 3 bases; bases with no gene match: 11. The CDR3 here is CAISEEGPGTGGEQYF. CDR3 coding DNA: TGTGCCATCAGTGAAGAAGGGCCAGGGACAGGGGGAGAGCAGTACTTC.

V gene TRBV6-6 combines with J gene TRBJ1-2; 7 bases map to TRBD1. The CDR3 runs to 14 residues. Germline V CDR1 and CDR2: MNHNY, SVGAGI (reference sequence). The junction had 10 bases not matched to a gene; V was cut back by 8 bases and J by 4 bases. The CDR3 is CASRGRGQRYGYTF. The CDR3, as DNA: TGTGCCAGCCGCGGGAGGGGGCAACGCTATGGCTACACCTTC.

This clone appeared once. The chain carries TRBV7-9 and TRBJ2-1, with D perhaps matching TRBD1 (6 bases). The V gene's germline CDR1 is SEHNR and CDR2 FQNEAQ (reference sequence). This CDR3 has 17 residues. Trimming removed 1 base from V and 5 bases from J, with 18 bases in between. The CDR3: CASSLEYLGQWHNEQFF. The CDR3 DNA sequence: TGTGCCAGCAGCTTAGAGTATTTAGGACAGTGGCACAATGAGCAGTTCTTC.

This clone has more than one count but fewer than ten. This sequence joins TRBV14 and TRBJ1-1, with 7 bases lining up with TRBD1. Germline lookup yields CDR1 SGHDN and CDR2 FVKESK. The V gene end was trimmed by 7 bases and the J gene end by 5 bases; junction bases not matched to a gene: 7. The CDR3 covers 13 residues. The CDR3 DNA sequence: TGTGCCAGCAACCGGCAGACAGGGACTGAAGCTTTCTTT. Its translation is CASNRQTGTEAFF.

The CDR3 coding sequence is TGTGCCACCAGCGCGACAGGGGTCGAAAAACTGTTTTTT. As protein: CATSATGVEKLFF. The chain has TRBV15 and TRBJ1-4; 8 bases match TRBD1. Germline CDR1 and CDR2: LNHNV and YYDKDF (reference sequence). The trim removed 5 bases at V and 8 bases at J, leaving 4 bases unmatched. This CDR3 spans 13 amino acids.